This TCR beta chain was sequenced for a study of cytomegalovirus exposure and HLA in healthy donors. Healthy bone marrow donors made up the donors. Researchers ran the PCR with 60 Vbeta and 13 Jbeta primers. Clones were read by immunoSEQ multiplex PCR, and TCRdb kept only the in-frame ones, dropping some. Its listing shows tens of thousands of clones. The clonotype was recovered from a woman in her twenties or thirties in good health and CMV-seropositive. The sequenced sample consisted of PBMCs.

The chain's CDR3 is CASLPWDRGVPGNQPQHF. CDR3 sequence (DNA): TGTGCCAGTTTGCCGTGGGACAGGGGGGTTCCTGGCAATCAGCCCCAGCATTTT. The rearrangement joins TRBV19 to TRBJ1-5; 11 bases match TRBD1. The germline V gene has CDR1 LNHDA and CDR2 SQIVND (reference sequence). The CDR3 sequence is 18 residues long. The V gene end was trimmed by 8 bases and the J gene end by 2 bases; junction bases not matched to a gene: 14. The full variable domain, with the rest looked up from reference TRBV19 and TRBJ1-5, is DGGITQSPKYLFRKEGQNVTLSCEQNLNHDAMYWYRQDPGQGLRLIYYSQIVNDFQKGDIAEGYSVSREKKESFPLTVTSAQKNPTAFYLCASLPWDRGVPGNQPQHFGDGTRLSIL.